The rows below give T cell receptor beta chains drawn from one sample of a study of cytotoxic CD8 clonotypes in ibrutinib-treated CLL. The assay was immunoSEQ multiplex PCR, and TCRdb's table has in-frame clones only and misses some. The sample lists 35,000 or so clones; 71% were seen once. This sample comprised PBMCs, obtained at disease progression, from a patient treated with ibrutinib. Receptors were obtained from a human donor with chronic lymphocytic leukemia. CDR3s leave out the opening cysteine and the closing phenylalanine or tryptophan.

v_gene	j_gene	CDR3aa
TRBV7-2	TRBJ2-3	ASSWVGTDTQY
TRBV27	TRBJ2-7	ASSVGHTYEQY
TRBV5-4	TRBJ2-5	ASSSAGTGGEETQY
TRBV13	TRBJ1-2	ASSLEGQSGYT
TRBV16	TRBJ2-2	ASSQFGSGQLF
TRBV28	TRBJ2-5	ASRQQGPETQY
TRBV9	TRBJ2-3	ASSVGTGASSTDTQY
TRBV11-2	TRBJ2-3	ASSLGFATGTTQY
TRBV5-1	TRBJ2-5	ASSSQDPGWETQY
TRBV19	TRBJ2-2	ASSGGLAYSGELF
TRBV19	TRBJ2-7	ASSQRVTPTANYEQY
TRBV19	TRBJ1-4	ASSPGTGFREKLF
TRBV19	TRBJ1-6	ASSPSRNSPLH
TRBV27	TRBJ2-7	ASSSLPPYEQY
TRBV5-6	TRBJ1-1	ASSPRDRVAAF
TRBV7-2	TRBJ1-3	ASSFSGAGNTIY
TRBV19	TRBJ2-6	ASSAGANVLT
TRBV7-8	TRBJ1-5	ASSLVGSGNSNQPQH
TRBV7-8	TRBJ1-5	ASSPKGQENQPQH
TRBV6-6	TRBJ1-2	ASSPGTGANYGYT
TRBV29-1	TRBJ1-1	SVPGIGGNTEAF
TRBV6-5	TRBJ2-6	ASTANTGANVLT
TRBV19	TRBJ2-2	ASSWQTNTGELF
TRBV11-1	TRBJ2-1	ASSKGESYNEQF
TRBV9	TRBJ1-6	ASSVGGTGELPLH
TRBV5-1	TRBJ1-1	ASRLTGNTEAF
TRBV4-1	TRBJ1-6	ASSPELLYSPLH
TRBV13	TRBJ2-7	ASSLGGRTGGTYEQY
TRBV5-1	TRBJ2-1	ASSLAGRWLAGSNEQF
TRBV10-3	TRBJ1-1	AISKLGPTEAF
TRBV9	TRBJ2-3	ATGTDTQY
TRBV6-5	TRBJ1-1	ASIRVITEAF
TRBV28	TRBJ1-5	ASRTSDRGETQPQH
TRBV6-5	TRBJ1-3	ASSRTAGNTIY
TRBV7-7	TRBJ2-5	ASSRDRGMETQY
TRBV10-1	TRBJ1-1	ASRDRTANTEAF
TRBV7-9	TRBJ2-1	ASSTGTSGRSSYNEQF
TRBV27	TRBJ1-1	ASSLRRGNTEAF
TRBV7-9	TRBJ2-3	ASSLNGGDTQY
TRBV29-1	TRBJ1-1	SGETGWGEAF
TRBV10-3	TRBJ1-1	AISESGGLTEAF
TRBV5-8	TRBJ2-1	ASSPRNEQF
TRBV6-1	TRBJ1-5	ASSEERGGNQPQH
TRBV2	TRBJ1-3	ASEQGRGNTIY
TRBV4-2	TRBJ2-5	ASSQGVRASGGPGAETQY
TRBV5-4	TRBJ2-7	ASSQTGVGEQY